This T cell receptor beta chain was recorded in a study of cytomegalovirus exposure and HLA in healthy donors. Study summary: Researchers found that just over 80% of 300 to 450 genotyped donors fell within the Caucasian-associated ancestry cluster.

Germline trimming cut 3 bases from V and 9 bases from J; bases unmatched to any gene: 6. Per germline, CDR1 SGHNT and CDR2 YYREEE (reference sequence). The CDR3 runs to 13 residues. As concerns this clone: As yet, its antigen is unknown.

The PCR contained 60 Vbeta and 13 Jbeta primers. This table comes from immunoSEQ multiplex PCR, and its TCRdb copy is limited to in-frame clones, with some not included. The profile shows roughly 95,000 clones, 80% to 90% of them singletons. Study results and caveats: The dataset shows that most TCR sequences were rare, while some public TCRs occurred in many donors. Per a later analysis, 15,000 to 20,000 TCR beta sequences showed association with HLA alleles at 0.05 false discovery rate.

The clonotype was recovered from a man younger than 45 in good health and CMV-seropositive. The rearrangement joins TRBV5-4 to TRBJ2-1; the match to TRBD1 covers 7 bases. The sequenced sample consisted of PBMCs. In DNA form, the CDR3 reads TGTGCCAGCAGCTCGATACAGGGGAGTGAGCAGTTCTTC. This encodes CASSSIQGSEQFF. Complete variable domain (other parts from reference TRBV5-4 and TRBJ2-1): ETGVTQSPTHLIKTRGQQVTLRCSSQSGHNTVSWYQQALGQGPQFIFQYYREEENGRGNFPPRFSGLQFPNYSSELNVNALELDDSALYLCASSSIQGSEQFFGPGTRLTVL.